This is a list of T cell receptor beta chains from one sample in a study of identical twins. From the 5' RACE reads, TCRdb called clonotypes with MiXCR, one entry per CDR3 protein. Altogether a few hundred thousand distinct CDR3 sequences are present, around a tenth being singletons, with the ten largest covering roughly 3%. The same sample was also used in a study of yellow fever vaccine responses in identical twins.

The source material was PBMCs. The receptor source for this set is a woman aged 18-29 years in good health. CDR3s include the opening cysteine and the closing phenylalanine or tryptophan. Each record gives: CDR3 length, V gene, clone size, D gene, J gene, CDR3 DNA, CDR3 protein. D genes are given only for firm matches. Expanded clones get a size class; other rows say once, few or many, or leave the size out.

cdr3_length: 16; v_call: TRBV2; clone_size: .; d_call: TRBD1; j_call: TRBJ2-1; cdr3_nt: TGTGCCAGCAGCGGGGCCGGGACAGGGGGCTGGAATGAGCAGTTCTTC; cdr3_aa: CASSGAGTGGWNEQFF
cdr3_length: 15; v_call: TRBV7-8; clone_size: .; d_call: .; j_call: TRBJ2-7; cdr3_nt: TGTGCCAGCAGCTTAATTCTTCTTTCGGTGGGCGAGCAGTACTTC; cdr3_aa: CASSLILLSVGEQYF
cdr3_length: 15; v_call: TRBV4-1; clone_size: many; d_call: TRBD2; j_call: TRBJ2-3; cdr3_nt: TGCGCCAGCAGCCTCCAACTAGCGGGAGCAGATACGCAGTATTTT; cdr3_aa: CASSLQLAGADTQYF
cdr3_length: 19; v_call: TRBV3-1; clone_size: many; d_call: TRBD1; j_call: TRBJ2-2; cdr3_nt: TGTGCCAGCAGCGTCACCAACTCCGGGACAGGGGCGAACACCGGGGAGCTGTTTTTT; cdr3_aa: CASSVTNSGTGANTGELFF
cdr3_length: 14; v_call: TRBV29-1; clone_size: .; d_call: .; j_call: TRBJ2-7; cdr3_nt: TGCAGCGTTCTTGGGGGGACCTCCTCCTACGAGCAGTACTTC; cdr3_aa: CSVLGGTSSYEQYF
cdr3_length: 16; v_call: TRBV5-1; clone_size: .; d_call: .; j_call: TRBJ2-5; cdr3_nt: TGCGCCAGCAGCTTGGGGGGACCGCAGTACCAAGAGACCCAGTACTTC; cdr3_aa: CASSLGGPQYQETQYF
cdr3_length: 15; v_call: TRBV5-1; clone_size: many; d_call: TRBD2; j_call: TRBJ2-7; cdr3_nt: TGCGCCAGCAGCTTGGTCGGGACTAACAACTACGAGCAGTACTTC; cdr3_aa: CASSLVGTNNYEQYF
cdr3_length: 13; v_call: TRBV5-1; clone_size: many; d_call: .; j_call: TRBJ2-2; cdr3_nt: TGCGCCAGCAGTAGAGCGAACACCGGGGAGCTGTTTTTT; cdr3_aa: CASSRANTGELFF
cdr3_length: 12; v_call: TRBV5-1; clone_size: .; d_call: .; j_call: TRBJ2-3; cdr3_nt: TGCGCCAGCAAACCAAACACAGATACGCAGTATTTT; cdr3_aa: CASKPNTDTQYF
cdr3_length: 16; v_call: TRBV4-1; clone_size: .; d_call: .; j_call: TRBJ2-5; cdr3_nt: TGCGCCAGCAGCCAAGACCTAGGAGCTGGGCGGGAGACCCAGTACTTC; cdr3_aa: CASSQDLGAGRETQYF
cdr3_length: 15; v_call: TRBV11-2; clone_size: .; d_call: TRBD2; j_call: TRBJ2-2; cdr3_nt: TGTGCCAGCAGCTTAGACTCGATAGCGGGGTTGGAGCTGTTTTTT; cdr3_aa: CASSLDSIAGLELFF
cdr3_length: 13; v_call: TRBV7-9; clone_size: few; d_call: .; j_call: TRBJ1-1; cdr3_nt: TGTGCCAGCAGCACAACTGACAGTCATGAAGCTTTCTTT; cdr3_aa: CASSTTDSHEAFF
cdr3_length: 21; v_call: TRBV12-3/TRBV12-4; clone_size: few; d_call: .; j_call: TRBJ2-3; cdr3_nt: TGTGCCAGCAGTTCAATTGGGACCAGCCAAGAATGGGGCCGTCGGGAAGATACGCAGTATTTT; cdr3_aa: CASSSIGTSQEWGRREDTQYF
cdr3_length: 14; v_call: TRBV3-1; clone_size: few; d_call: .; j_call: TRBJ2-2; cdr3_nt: TGTGCCAGCAGCCCCACTAGTTTCACCGGGGAGCTGTTTTTT; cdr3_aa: CASSPTSFTGELFF
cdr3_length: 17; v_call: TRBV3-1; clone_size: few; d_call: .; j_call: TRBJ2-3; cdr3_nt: TGTGCCAGCAGCCCCCCCGCCGCGACTACCCACACAGATACGCAGTATTTT; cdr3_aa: CASSPPAATTHTDTQYF
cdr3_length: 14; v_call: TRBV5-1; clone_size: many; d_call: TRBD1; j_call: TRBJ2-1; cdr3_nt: TGCGCCAGCCCCAGGGGGAATTCCTACAATGAGCAGTTCTTC; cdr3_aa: CASPRGNSYNEQFF
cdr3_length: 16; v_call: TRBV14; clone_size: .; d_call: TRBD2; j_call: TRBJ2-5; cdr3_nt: TGTGCCAGCAGCCAAGGTTGGACTAGCGGCCAAGAGACCCAGTACTTC; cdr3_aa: CASSQGWTSGQETQYF
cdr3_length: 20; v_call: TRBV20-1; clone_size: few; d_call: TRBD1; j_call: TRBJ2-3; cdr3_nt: TGCAGTGCTAGAGAGGGGACAGGGATTGTAGCGGGTCGCCCCATGGATACGCAGTATTTT; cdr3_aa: CSAREGTGIVAGRPMDTQYF